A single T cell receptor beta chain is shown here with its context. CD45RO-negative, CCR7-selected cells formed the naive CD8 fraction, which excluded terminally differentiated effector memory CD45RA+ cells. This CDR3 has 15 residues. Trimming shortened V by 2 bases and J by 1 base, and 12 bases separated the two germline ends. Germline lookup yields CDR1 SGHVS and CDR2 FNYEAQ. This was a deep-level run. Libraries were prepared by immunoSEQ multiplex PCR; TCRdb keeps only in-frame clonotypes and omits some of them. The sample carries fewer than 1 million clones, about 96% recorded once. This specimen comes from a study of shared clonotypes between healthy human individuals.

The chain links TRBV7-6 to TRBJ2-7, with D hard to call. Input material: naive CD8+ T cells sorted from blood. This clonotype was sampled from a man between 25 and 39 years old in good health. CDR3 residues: CASSLQSQDSYEQYF. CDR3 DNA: TGTGCCAGCAGCTTACAATCCCAGGATTCCTACGAGCAGTACTTC.